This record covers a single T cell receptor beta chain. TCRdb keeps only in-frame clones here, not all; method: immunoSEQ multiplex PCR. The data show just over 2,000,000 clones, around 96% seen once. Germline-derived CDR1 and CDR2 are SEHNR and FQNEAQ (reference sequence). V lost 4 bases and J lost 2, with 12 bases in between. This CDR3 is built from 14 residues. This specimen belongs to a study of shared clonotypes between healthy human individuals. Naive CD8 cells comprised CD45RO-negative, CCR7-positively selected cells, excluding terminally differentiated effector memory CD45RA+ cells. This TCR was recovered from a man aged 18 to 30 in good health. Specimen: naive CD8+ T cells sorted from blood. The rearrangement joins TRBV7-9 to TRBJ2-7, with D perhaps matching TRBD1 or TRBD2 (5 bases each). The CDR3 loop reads CASSSGVGAYEQYF. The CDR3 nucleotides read TGTGCCAGCAGCTCCGGGGTGGGGGCCTACGAGCAGTACTTC.